The clone carrying this TCR beta chain showed up just a few times. As yet, its antigen is unknown. These data come from a study of T cell responses to AZD1222 COVID-19 vaccine. Study findings and constraints: Two AZD1222 administrations were followed by greater Spike-specific TCR breadth and depth. Clonal diversity may have been underestimated, and the donors were mostly white British, with more females than males. Seropositive at baseline were only six AZD1222 recipients.

Assay used: immunoSEQ multiplex PCR; TCRdb lists only in-frame clones, some missing. The data show 110,000 or so clones, about nine tenths seen once. Germline V gene sequence: CDR1 SGHRS, CDR2 YFSETQ. Deletions cut 2 bases from V and 5 bases from J, with 11 bases between. CDR3 length: 13 amino acids. This TCR was recovered from an adult in good health. The chain combines TRBV5-1 with TRBJ2-7; no firm D call. Sequenced here: peripheral blood, sampled on day 0 of AZD1222 vaccination. DNA for the CDR3: TGCGCCAGCAGCTTAACCACAAAGAACGAGCAGTACTTC. Translated, it gives CASSLTTKNEQYF.